Listed below are T cell receptor beta chains from one sample, sequenced in a study of radiation and T cells in renal cell carcinoma. Repertoires were generated with immunoSEQ multiplex PCR, while TCRdb's copy carries only in-frame clones and drops some. This table holds 40,000 to 50,000 clones, 82% found once. Sequenced material: blood, taken from a patient whose treatment included radiotherapy and nephrectomy. The receptors stem from a woman between 70 and 85 years old with renal cell carcinoma. Each CDR3 is given without its conserved first and last residue. Fields, in order: V gene, CDR3 protein.

V: TRBV7-9
CDR3: ASSLAGQGTEAF

V: TRBV10-3
CDR3: AISGKQGASNTEAF

V: TRBV23-1
CDR3: ASSQCKGQVSYEQY

V: TRBV5-4
CDR3: ASSLLAGGLTDTQY

V: TRBV5-6
CDR3: ASSLVSSTDTQY

V: TRBV2
CDR3: ASSGVAAPRETQY

V: TRBV7-2
CDR3: ASSPWTVTGEKLF

V: TRBV5-1
CDR3: ASSLVRGSNTGELF

V: TRBV5-5
CDR3: ASSLWTDDGYT

V: TRBV29-1
CDR3: SSSGTVGGFGETQY

V: TRBV10-3
CDR3: AIRGGDSLDSNQPQH

V: TRBV19
CDR3: ASSIDGGTDTDTQY

V: TRBV19
CDR3: ASSPRRVAYT

V: TRBV28
CDR3: ASGIPGIYNEQF

V: TRBV7-3
CDR3: ASSPTGQSGNTIY

V: TRBV19
CDR3: ASTISGGAYNEQF

V: TRBV7-6
CDR3: ASSLVSRGPRGEETQY

V: TRBV6-1
CDR3: ASSDWGLVNEQF

V: TRBV9
CDR3: ASSVPGLAGVNEQF

V: TRBV19
CDR3: ASGLAGAYNEQF